These 30 T cell receptor beta chains share one sample of origin, sequenced in a study of cytomegalovirus exposure and HLA in healthy donors. The primer mix had 60 Vbeta and 13 Jbeta primers. Clones were sequenced by immunoSEQ multiplex PCR, and TCRdb holds only the in-frame ones, with some missing. The data show about 120,000 clones, with roughly 82% seen just once and around 11% held by the top ten. Sequenced: PBMCs. The receptors originated from a male donor in good health and CMV-seropositive.

The rearrangement joins TRBV7-3 to TRBJ2-3; the D gene is possibly TRBD1 (6 bases). Trimming pared 5 bases from V and 4 bases from J, leaving 22 bases between. This CDR3 is 17 amino acids long. Per germline, CDR1 SGHTA and CDR2 FQGTGA. The CDR3, as DNA: TGTGCCAGCAGCCCATTTAGACAGGTTAGGGGCGCAGATACGCAGTATTTT. Its translation is CASSPFRQVRGADTQYF.

The rearrangement joins TRBV19 to TRBJ2-1; 7 bases are a match to TRBD2. Per germline, CDR1 LNHDA and CDR2 SQIVND (reference sequence). Trimming at V came to 6 bases and at J to 0 bases, leaving 2 bases not matched to a gene. The CDR3 has 14 amino acids. The CDR3 loop reads CASRSGTSYNEQFF. DNA of the CDR3: TGTGCCAGTAGAAGCGGGACCTCCTACAATGAGCAGTTCTTC.

This rearrangement joins TRBV7-9 to TRBJ2-3; the match to TRBD1 covers 9 bases. The germline gives CDR1 SEHNR, CDR2 FQNEAQ (reference sequence). Trimming at V came to 6 bases and at J to 6 bases, leaving 7 bases not matched to a gene. This CDR3 region has 14 residues. The CDR3 DNA sequence: TGTGCCAGCAGTCGGGACAGGGTTTTGGATACGCAGTATTTT. Its protein product is CASSRDRVLDTQYF. Together with reference TRBV7-9 and TRBJ2-3, the CDR3 gives the full variable domain: DTGVSQNPRHKITKRGQNVTFRCDPISEHNRLYWYRQTLGQGPEFLTYFQNEAQLEKSRLLSDRFSAERPKGSFSTLEIQRTEQGDSAMYLCASSRDRVLDTQYFGPGTRLTVL.

The chain carries TRBV19 and TRBJ2-7; tentative D call: TRBD2 (5 bases). V shed 8 bases and J shed 2 bases, with 13 bases lying between them. Germline V lookup: CDR1 LNHDA, CDR2 SQIVND (reference sequence). The CDR3 runs to 13 residues. CDR3 in amino acids: CASGRAHPYEQYF. The CDR3, as DNA: TGTGCCAGTGGGCGGGCCCACCCCTACGAGCAGTACTTC. The full variable domain, completed using reference TRBV19 and TRBJ2-7, is DGGITQSPKYLFRKEGQNVTLSCEQNLNHDAMYWYRQDPGQGLRLIYYSQIVNDFQKGDIAEGYSVSREKKESFPLTVTSAQKNPTAFYLCASGRAHPYEQYFGPGTRLTVT.

This chain connects TRBV19 to TRBJ2-2, with TRBD1 matching 9 bases. CDR3 length: 16 amino acids. Germline V gives CDR1 LNHDA, CDR2 SQIVND (reference sequence). V dropped 3 bases and J dropped 5; count of bases not matched to a gene: 7. CDR3 protein: CASSMGLDRGTGELFF. DNA of the CDR3: TGTGCCAGTAGTATGGGTCTGGACAGGGGTACCGGGGAGCTGTTTTTT. The full variable domain, rest sourced from reference TRBV19 and TRBJ2-2, is DGGITQSPKYLFRKEGQNVTLSCEQNLNHDAMYWYRQDPGQGLRLIYYSQIVNDFQKGDIAEGYSVSREKKESFPLTVTSAQKNPTAFYLCASSMGLDRGTGELFFGEGSRLTVL.

V usage is TRBV29-1 and J usage is TRBJ2-5, with D tentatively TRBD2 (7 bases). The DNA matches TRBJ2-7 better at its end, which makes the J call doubtful. The length of the CDR3 is 13 residues. Germline lookup yields CDR1 SQVTM and CDR2 ANQGSEA. The DNA for the CDR3 is TGCAGCGTGGGGGGGGCAGGGTCCAACGAGCAGTACTTC. It codes for CSVGGAGSNEQYF.

The chain combines TRBV5-1 with TRBJ1-6, with unresolved D. Looked up from germline, CDR1 is SGHRS and CDR2 is YFSETQ. The CDR3 sequence is 15 residues long. V lost 4 bases to trimming and J lost 9 bases, with 17 bases between them. CDR3 DNA: TGCGCCAGCAGCCCAGACTGGGGAGCGATTTCACCCCTCCACTTT. Protein: CASSPDWGAISPLHF. The whole variable domain, remainder taken from reference TRBV5-1 and TRBJ1-6, is KAGVTQTPRYLIKTRGQQVTLSCSPISGHRSVSWYQQTPGQGLQFLFEYFSETQRNKGNFPGRFSGRQFSNSRSEMNVSTLELGDSALYLCASSPDWGAISPLHFGNGTRLTVT.

The V call is TRBV7-6, the J call TRBJ2-7; perhaps TRBD1 as D (6 bases). The CDR3 length is 14 residues. Trimming left V 2 bases short and J 2 bases short, with 10 bases between. Germline loops: CDR1 SGHVS, CDR2 FNYEAQ. CDR3 coding DNA: TGTGCCAGCAGCTTATACGGACAGACCTACGAGCAGTACTTC. This encodes CASSLYGQTYEQYF.

This chain links TRBV5-4 with TRBJ2-3; 12 nucleotides match TRBD2. After removal of 4 bases from V and 7 bases from J, the junction contained 10 bases not matched to a gene. CDR1 is SGHNT, CDR2 YYREEE, per germline (reference sequence). The CDR3 is 16 residues long. The CDR3 loop is CASSPVTTSGRNTQYF. The DNA for the CDR3 is TGTGCCAGCAGCCCTGTGACGACTAGCGGGAGAAATACGCAGTATTTT. Looking up the rest from reference TRBV5-4 and TRBJ2-3 gives the full variable domain: ETGVTQSPTHLIKTRGQQVTLRCSSQSGHNTVSWYQQALGQGPQFIFQYYREEENGRGNFPPRFSGLQFPNYSSELNVNALELDDSALYLCASSPVTTSGRNTQYFGPGTRLTVL.

The J gene is TRBJ2-7, the V gene TRBV7-6; D is ambiguous. Germline V gene sequence: CDR1 SGHVS, CDR2 FNYEAQ. This CDR3 is built from 13 residues. V lost 0 bases to trimming and J lost 3 bases, with 6 bases between them. The CDR3 protein is CASSLAHGYEQYF. In nucleotides, the CDR3 is TGTGCCAGCAGCTTAGCGCACGGCTACGAGCAGTACTTC.

This chain uses TRBV28 with TRBJ1-4; D possibly corresponds to TRBD1 (5 bases). Per the germline V gene, CDR1 is MDHEN and CDR2 is SYDVKM. The V end lost 3 bases, the J end lost 15 bases, and 17 bases lay between the germline ends. The CDR3 consists of 13 residues. The CDR3 spells CASSLGPILPMFF. Written as DNA, the CDR3 is TGTGCCAGCAGTTTGGGGCCCATCCTACCCATGTTTTTT.

This clone was counted between two and nine times. The J gene is TRBJ2-1, the V gene TRBV4-3, with 12 nucleotides matching TRBD2. Germline V gene sequence: CDR1 LGHNA, CDR2 YSLEER. Trimming at V came to 0 bases and at J to 2 bases, leaving 2 bases not matched to a gene. This CDR3 has 17 amino acids. The CDR3 sequence is CASSQETSGGPYNEQFF. The CDR3 bases are TGCGCCAGCAGCCAAGAAACTAGCGGGGGGCCCTACAATGAGCAGTTCTTC.

The chain links TRBV27 to TRBJ2-3, with TRBD2 as a possible D gene (7 bases). The CDR3 sequence is 13 residues long. CDR1 is MNHEY, CDR2 SMNVEV, per germline (reference sequence). Between the trimmed V and J ends, which lost 11 bases and 3 bases, there was a span of 15 bases. CDR3 in amino acids: CASGGTSTDTQYF. The CDR3 DNA follows: TGTGCCTCGGGGGGCACCTCGACAGATACGCAGTATTTT.

CDR3 in DNA: TGTGCCAGCAGCTCGCTAGCGGGAGGGCCTGACTACAATGAGCAGTTCTTC. Its protein product is CASSSLAGGPDYNEQFF. V gene TRBV7-9 combines with J gene TRBJ2-1; the match to TRBD2 covers 12 bases. The CDR3 contains 17 residues. V shed 4 bases and J 3 bases; nucleotides not matched to a gene: 7. Germline loops: CDR1 SEHNR, CDR2 FQNEAQ (reference sequence).

The chain is built from TRBV28 and TRBJ1-5, with 10 bases identical to TRBD1. The germline V gene encodes CDR1 MDHEN and CDR2 SYDVKM. Trimming cost V 8 bases and J 3 bases; bases outside gene matches: 10. CDR3 length: 16 amino acids. This chain's CDR3 is CASHTSDRGYNQPQHF. The CDR3 DNA is TGTGCCAGCCACACATCGGACAGGGGGTACAATCAGCCCCAGCATTTT.

The rearrangement joins TRBV7-3 to TRBJ1-1; D uncertain. The CDR3 spans 15 residues. The germline V gene has CDR1 SGHTA and CDR2 FQGTGA. Trimming took 5 bases from V and 0 from J, leaving 13 bases between them. DNA for the CDR3: TGTGCCAGCAGCCCCTCCAGACTCCTGAACACTGAAGCTTTCTTT. Protein sequence: CASSPSRLLNTEAFF. Complete variable domain (other parts from reference TRBV7-3 and TRBJ1-1): GAGVSQTPSNKVTEKGKYVELRCDPISGHTALYWYRQSLGQGPEFLIYFQGTGAADDSGLPNDRFFAVRPEGSVSTLKIQRTERGDSAVYLCASSPSRLLNTEAFFGQGTRLTVV.

This clone occurred a few times. A read error may produce the germline difference seen at one junction end. The chain employs TRBV7-2 and TRBJ2-6, with D possibly being TRBD1 (5 bases). This CDR3 contains 15 residues. Germline V gives CDR1 SGHTA, CDR2 FQGNSA. The CDR3 DNA reads as TGTGCCAGCAGCCCCCTAGGGCTTGGGGCCAACGGCCTGACTTTC. It yields the protein CASSPLGLGANGLTF.

The chain links TRBV13 to TRBJ2-5, with 9 bases identical to TRBD1. The CDR3 is made up of 14 amino acids. The V segment lost 5 bases and the J segment 7 bases; nucleotides outside the gene matches: 8. Germline V gene lookup returns CDR1 PRHDT and CDR2 FYEKMQ (reference sequence). CDR3 sequence (DNA): TGTGCCAGCAGCCTGGGACAGGGAAGGGCGACCCAGTACTTC. This sequence encodes CASSLGQGRATQYF.

This chain uses TRBV9 with TRBJ1-4; perhaps TRBD1 as D (5 bases). V was cut by 0 bases and J by 3 bases, with 15 bases left in between. Per germline, CDR1 SGDLS and CDR2 YYNGEE. The CDR3 spans 17 residues. The CDR3 DNA follows: TGTGCCAGCAGCGTAGCTGGGTCAGGGTGGGCTAATGAAAAACTGTTTTTT. This sequence encodes CASSVAGSGWANEKLFF.

J is TRBJ2-1 and V is TRBV7-2; 10 bases match TRBD2. The CDR3 loop spans 15 amino acids. Germline V gene lookup returns CDR1 SGHTA and CDR2 FQGNSA. V trimming: 4 bases; J trimming: 8 bases; junction bases outside the gene matches: 8. The CDR3 DNA is TGTGCCAGCAGCTCCTTAGCGGGAGGTATAGATGAGCAGTTCTTC. As protein: CASSSLAGGIDEQFF.

The rearrangement links TRBV7-2 to TRBJ2-1; TRBD1 matches 7 bases. This CDR3 is 12 amino acids long. With 5 bases clipped from V and 12 bases from J, the junction kept 7 bases outside the gene matches. Germline CDR1 reads SGHTA; CDR2 reads FQGNSA. DNA for the CDR3: TGTGCCAGCAGCCAAGGACAGGTTGGGCAGTTCTTC. Protein: CASSQGQVGQFF.

The V gene is TRBV30, the J gene TRBJ1-2; 7 nucleotides agree with TRBD1. CDR3 size: 13 residues. V shed 2 bases and J 4 bases; nucleotides not matched to a gene: 4. Germline assignment: CDR1 GTSNPN and CDR2 SVGIG (reference sequence). The CDR3 loop is CAWSYRGLYGYTF. The CDR3 nucleotides are TGTGCCTGGAGTTACAGGGGCCTCTATGGCTACACCTTC.

V and J are TRBV27 and TRBJ2-7; the match to TRBD1 covers 11 bases. The J segment lost 6 bases and the V segment lost 0 bases, leaving 1 base of the junction unmatched. This CDR3 has 14 amino acids. Germline-derived CDR1 and CDR2 are MNHEY and SMNVEV (reference sequence). CDR3 DNA: TGTGCCAGCAGTTTATCGGGACAGGGGGTCGAGCAGTACTTC. It specifies CASSLSGQGVEQYF.

The chain is built from TRBV5-6 and TRBJ1-1; TRBD1 agrees at 7 bases. Germline V gene data show CDR1 as SGHDT and CDR2 as YYEEEE. The trim removed 0 bases at V and 4 bases at J, leaving 9 bases unmatched. CDR3 size: 16 residues. CDR3 residues: CASSLAKGAFVTEAFF. For the CDR3, the DNA is TGTGCCAGCAGCTTGGCTAAGGGGGCGTTTGTCACTGAAGCTTTCTTT.

The rearrangement joins TRBV5-6 to TRBJ2-1; possibly TRBD1 for D (6 bases). V was shortened by 0 bases and J by 13 bases, with 17 bases between the two germline ends. The CDR3 runs 14 residues. Per the germline V gene, CDR1 is SGHDT and CDR2 is YYEEEE. The chain's CDR3 is CASSLVDSDYGQFF. CDR3 DNA: TGTGCCAGCAGCTTGGTGGACAGCGATTATGGTCAGTTCTTC.

The chain combines TRBV11-2 with TRBJ1-1, with D possibly being TRBD1 (6 bases). There are 16 residues in the CDR3. Per germline, CDR1 SGHAT and CDR2 FQNNGV. The V end lost 3 bases, the J end lost 3 bases, and 17 bases lay between the germline ends. The CDR3 DNA follows: TGTGCCAGCAGCTTGGGCCGGGGGGGCCCCTACACTGAAGCTTTCTTT. This codes for CASSLGRGGPYTEAFF.

The genes are TRBV5-4 and TRBJ2-4, with 9 positions matching TRBD2. Per the germline V gene, CDR1 is SGHNT and CDR2 is YYREEE (reference sequence). This CDR3 comprises 15 residues. J lost 6 bases, V lost 4 bases, and 8 bases had no gene match. CDR3 nucleotides: TGTGCCAGCAGCGGTTTAGCGGGAGAAGGAAACATTCAGTACTTC. This gives the protein CASSGLAGEGNIQYF.

This chain joins TRBV7-9 and TRBJ1-2; D possibly corresponds to TRBD1 (6 bases). Germline loops: CDR1 SEHNR, CDR2 FQNEAQ (reference sequence). CDR3 size: 14 residues. V dropped 5 bases and J dropped 1 base, with 11 bases sitting between them. CDR3 nucleotide sequence: TGTGCCAGCAGCAGGAACAGGGATAACTATGGCTACACCTTC. Protein: CASSRNRDNYGYTF.

The V gene is TRBV27, the J gene TRBJ2-2; no reliable D call. Germline values: CDR1 MNHEY, CDR2 SMNVEV (reference sequence). V shed 6 bases and J shed 1 base, with 9 bases lying between them. The length of the CDR3 is 14 residues. This CDR3 is CASRAVWNTGELFF. Written as DNA, the CDR3 is TGTGCCAGCAGGGCGGTTTGGAACACCGGGGAGCTGTTTTTT.

The chain couples TRBV4-3 to TRBJ2-1; D might be TRBD2 (6 bases). Trimming removed 0 bases from V and 7 bases from J, with 7 bases in between. Germline V gene lookup returns CDR1 LGHNA and CDR2 YSLEER. The CDR3 runs 13 residues. Here the CDR3 reads CASSQDAGNEQFF. CDR3 DNA sequence: TGCGCCAGCAGCCAAGATGCGGGAAATGAGCAGTTCTTC.